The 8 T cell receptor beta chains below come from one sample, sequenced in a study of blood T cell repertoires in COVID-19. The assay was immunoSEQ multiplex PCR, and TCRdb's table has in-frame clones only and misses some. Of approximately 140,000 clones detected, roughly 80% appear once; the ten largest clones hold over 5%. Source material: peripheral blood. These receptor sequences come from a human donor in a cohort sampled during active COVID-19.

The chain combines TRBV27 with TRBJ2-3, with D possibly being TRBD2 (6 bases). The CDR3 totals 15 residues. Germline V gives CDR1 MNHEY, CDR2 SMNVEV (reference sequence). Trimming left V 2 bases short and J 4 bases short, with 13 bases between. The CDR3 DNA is TGTGCCAGCAGTTTAATACTAGGAGGGGCAGATACGCAGTATTTT. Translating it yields CASSLILGGADTQYF.

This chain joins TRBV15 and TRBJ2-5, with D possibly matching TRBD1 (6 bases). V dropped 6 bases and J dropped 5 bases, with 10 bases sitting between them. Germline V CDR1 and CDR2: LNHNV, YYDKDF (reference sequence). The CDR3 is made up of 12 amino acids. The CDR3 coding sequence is TGTGCCACCAGAAGGGGGATCGAGACCCAGTACTTC. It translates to CATRRGIETQYF.

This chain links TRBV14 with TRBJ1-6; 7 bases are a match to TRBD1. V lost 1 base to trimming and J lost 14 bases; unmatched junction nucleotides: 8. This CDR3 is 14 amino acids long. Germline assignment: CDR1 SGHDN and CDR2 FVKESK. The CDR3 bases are TGTGCCAGCAGCCAAGGAGGGACAGTAAATGCCCTCCACTTT. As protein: CASSQGGTVNALHF. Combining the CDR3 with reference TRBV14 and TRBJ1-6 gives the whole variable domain EAGVTQFPSHSVIEKGQTVTLRCDPISGHDNLYWYRRVMGKEIKFLLHFVKESKQDESGMPNNRFLAERTGGTYSTLKVQPAELEDSGVYFCASSQGGTVNALHFGNGTRLTVT.

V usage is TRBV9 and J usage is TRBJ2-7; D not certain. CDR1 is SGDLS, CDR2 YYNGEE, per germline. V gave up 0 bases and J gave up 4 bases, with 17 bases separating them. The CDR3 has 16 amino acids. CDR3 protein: CASSVEAGGGSYEQYF. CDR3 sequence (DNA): TGTGCCAGCAGCGTAGAGGCTGGTGGCGGATCGTACGAGCAGTACTTC.

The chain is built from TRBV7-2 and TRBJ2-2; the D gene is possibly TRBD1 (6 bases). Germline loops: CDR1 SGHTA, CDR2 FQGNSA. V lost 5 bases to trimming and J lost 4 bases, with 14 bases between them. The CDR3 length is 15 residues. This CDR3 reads CASSVQGESTGELFF. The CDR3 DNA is TGTGCCAGCAGCGTACAGGGAGAGAGCACCGGGGAGCTGTTTTTT.

The CDR3 DNA is TGTGCCAGCAGCTCGACAGGGGCGGAAGATACGCAGTATTTT. Translation gives CASSSTGAEDTQYF. J is TRBJ2-3 and V is TRBV7-3; 8 nucleotides line up with TRBD1. Losses at the gene ends were 4 bases for V and 5 bases for J; bases not matched to a gene: 5. The length of the CDR3 is 14 residues. Germline values: CDR1 SGHTA, CDR2 FQGTGA. Supplemented by reference TRBV7-3 and TRBJ2-3, the full variable domain reads GAGVSQTPSNKVTEKGKYVELRCDPISGHTALYWYRQSLGQGPEFLIYFQGTGAADDSGLPNDRFFAVRPEGSVSTLKIQRTERGDSAVYLCASSSTGAEDTQYFGPGTRLTVL.

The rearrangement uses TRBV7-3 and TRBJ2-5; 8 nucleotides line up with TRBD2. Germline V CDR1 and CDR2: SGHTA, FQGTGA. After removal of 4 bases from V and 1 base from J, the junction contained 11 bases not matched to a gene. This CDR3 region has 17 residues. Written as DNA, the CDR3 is TGTGCCAGCAGCTCCGCCCCCAGCGGGGGACTCCAAGAGACCCAGTACTTC. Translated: CASSSAPSGGLQETQYF.

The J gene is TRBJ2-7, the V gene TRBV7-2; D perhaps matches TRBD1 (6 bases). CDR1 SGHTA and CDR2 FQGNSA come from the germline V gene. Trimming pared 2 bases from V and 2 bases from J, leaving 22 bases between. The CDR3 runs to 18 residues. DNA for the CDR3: TGTGCCAGCAGCTTATCCATCTTCGGTGGGACATCGACCTACGAGCAGTACTTC. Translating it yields CASSLSIFGGTSTYEQYF.